This T cell receptor (beta chain) was sequenced during a study of Graves' ophthalmopathy and Graves' hyperthyroidism. Whole-study findings and limits: Sensitivity reached more than 70% and specificity 72.22% when the model predicted ophthalmopathy progression.

As the template, RNA transcripts were used to amplify TCR beta CDR3 regions. RT-PCR was first run with HTBI primers, then multiplex PCR in a second round. One entry per CDR3 protein, called by TCRdb with MiXCR from the multiplex PCR reads. The sample records hundreds of thousands of distinct CDR3 sequences, approximately 15% being singletons. Ophthalmopathy in the donors was of moderate-to-severe activity, with CAS ≥3, NOSPECS ≥4 and duration under 3 months. Exclusion covered patients with other autoimmune diseases or uncontrolled infections (as well as pregnancy or lactation). In this sample, this clonotype turned up many times. Its specificity is unknown. Germline CDR1 is MNHNS and CDR2 is SASEGT. V lost 4 bases and J lost 6; bases outside the gene matches: 19. This CDR3 spans 19 amino acids.

This TCR was recovered from a young woman with Graves' ophthalmopathy. The rearrangement uses TRBV6-1 and TRBJ1-5; 9 bases line up with TRBD1. The sequenced material came from blood. The CDR3, as DNA: TGTGCCAGCAGTGCCCGGGACAGGGAAAGGATTTTCGGCCTTCAGCCCCAGCATTTT. Its translation: CASSARDRERIFGLQPQHF.